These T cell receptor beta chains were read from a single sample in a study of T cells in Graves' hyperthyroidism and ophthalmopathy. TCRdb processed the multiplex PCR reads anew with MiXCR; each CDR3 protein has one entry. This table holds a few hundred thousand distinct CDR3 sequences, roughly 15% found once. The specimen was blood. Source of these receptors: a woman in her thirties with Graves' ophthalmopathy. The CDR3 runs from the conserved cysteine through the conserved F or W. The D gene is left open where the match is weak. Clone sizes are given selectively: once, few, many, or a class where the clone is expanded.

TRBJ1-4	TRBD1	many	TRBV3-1	TGTGCCAGCAGCCAGGGACAGGGACGGGAAAAACTGTTTTTT	CASSQGQGREKLFF
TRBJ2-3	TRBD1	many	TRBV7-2	TGTGCCAGCAGCCGCCTTGGGGGACAGGGACCAGATACGCAGTATTTT	CASSRLGGQGPDTQYF
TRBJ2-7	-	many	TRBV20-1	TGCAGTGCTAGCGCCGGACCAAGCGGGCAGTACTTC	CSASAGPSGQYF
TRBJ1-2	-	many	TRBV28	TGTGCCAGCAGTACATTGGGGTACGGCTATGGCTACACCTTC	CASSTLGYGYGYTF
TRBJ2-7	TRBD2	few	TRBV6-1	TGTGCCAGCAGAGCGGGACTGCACTACGAGCAGTACTTC	CASRAGLHYEQYF
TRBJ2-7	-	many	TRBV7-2	TGTGCCAGCAGCTTAGAACTCGCCGGGGCCACCTACGAGCAGTACTTC	CASSLELAGATYEQYF
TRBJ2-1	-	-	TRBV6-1	TGTGCCAGCAGGCTTAGGTCGATGAGCTCCTACAATGAGCAGTTCTTC	CASRLRSMSSYNEQFF
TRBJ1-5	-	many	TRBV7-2	TGTGCCAGCAGCTTACAGGGCCGAGGCAATCAGCCCCAGCATTTT	CASSLQGRGNQPQHF
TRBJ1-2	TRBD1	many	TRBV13	TGTGCCAGCAGCTTAGCCGCAGTAAGGACAGGGGACTCTGGCTACACCTTC	CASSLAAVRTGDSGYTF
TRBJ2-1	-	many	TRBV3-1	TGTGCCAGCAGCCAAGATTTGCTAGACCCTGAGCAGTTCTTC	CASSQDLLDPEQFF
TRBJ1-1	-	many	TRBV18	TGTGCCAGCTCACCAAATGGGAACACTGAAGCTTTCTTT	CASSPNGNTEAFF
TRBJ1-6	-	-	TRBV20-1	TGCAGTGCTAGATTTTTTGCAGGGCTTTCACCCCTCCACTTT	CSARFFAGLSPLHF
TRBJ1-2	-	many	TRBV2	TGTGCCAGCTCCAATTCGGGACGTAATTATGGCTACACCTTC	CASSNSGRNYGYTF
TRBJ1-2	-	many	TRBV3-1	TGTGCCAGCAGCCAAGATCTTACCCACCGTGGGAGGGCGGATGGCTACACCTTC	CASSQDLTHRGRADGYTF
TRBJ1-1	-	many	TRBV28	TGTGCCAGCAGAAAACTGGGCGACACTGAAGCTTTCTTT	CASRKLGDTEAFF
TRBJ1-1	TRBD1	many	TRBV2	TGTGCCTTTCTCTCGGACAGGGCCACTGACGCTTTCTTT	CAFLSDRATDAFF
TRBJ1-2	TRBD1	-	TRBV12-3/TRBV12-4	TGTGCCAGCAGTATCCTGACAGGGGGCTATGGCTACACCTTC	CASSILTGGYGYTF
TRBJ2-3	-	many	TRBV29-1	TGCAGCGTTGACGGCACAGATACGCAGTATTTT	CSVDGTDTQYF
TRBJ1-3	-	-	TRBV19	TGTGCCAGTAGGACAGATTCTGGAAACACCATATATTTT	CASRTDSGNTIYF
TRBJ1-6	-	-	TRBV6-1	TGTGCCAGCAGTGAAGACTTGGCTAATTCACCCCTCCACTTT	CASSEDLANSPLHF
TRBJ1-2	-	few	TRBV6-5	TGTGCCAGCAGTTACGAAGGGGTTGGCTACACCTTC	CASSYEGVGYTF
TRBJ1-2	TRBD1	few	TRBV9	TGTGCCAGCAGCGACGGGACAGGGGGCGCTTTTGGCTATGGCTACACCTTC	CASSDGTGGAFGYGYTF
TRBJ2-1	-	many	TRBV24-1	TGTGCCACCAGTTCAAGGGGGAACTACAATGAGCAGTTCTTC	CATSSRGNYNEQFF
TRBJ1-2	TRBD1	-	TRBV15	TGTGCCACCAGCTCCCGGGACAGGTACTATGGCTACACCTTC	CATSSRDRYYGYTF
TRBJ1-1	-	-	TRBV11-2	TGTGCCAGCAGCCCGAGTTCTTTGGGAGCTGAAGCTTTCTTT	CASSPSSLGAEAFF
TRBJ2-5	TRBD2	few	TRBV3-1	TGTGCCAGCAGCCCCGGAGGGAGGGAAGAGACCCAGTACTTC	CASSPGGREETQYF
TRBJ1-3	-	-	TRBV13	TGTGCCAGCAGCTTAGGACAGGGTTTAGGAACTGGAAACACCATATATTTT	CASSLGQGLGTGNTIYF
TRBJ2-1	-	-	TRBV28	TGTGCCAGCAGTTTTAATCCTAGCGAGCAGTTCTTC	CASSFNPSEQFF
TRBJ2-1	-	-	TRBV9	TGTGCCAGCAGCGTAGGAGGGGGGGGACACAATGAGCAGTTCTTC	CASSVGGGGHNEQFF
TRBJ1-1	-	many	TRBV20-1	TGCAGTGCTAGTAAGGGCGGTTGGACTGAAGCTTTCTTT	CSASKGGWTEAFF
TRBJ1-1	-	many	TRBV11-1	TGTGCCAGCAGCTTAGCGCTCGGGGGTATTAACACTGAAGCTTTCTTT	CASSLALGGINTEAFF
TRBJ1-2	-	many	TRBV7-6	TGTGCCAGCAGCCCCCACGTCGGGCGGTCGTATGGCTACACCTTC	CASSPHVGRSYGYTF
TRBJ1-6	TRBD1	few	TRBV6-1	TGTGCCACTTTGGGACAGGCCGTAATTCCACCCCTCCACTTT	CATLGQAVIPPLHF
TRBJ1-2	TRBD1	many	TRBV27	TGTGCCAGCAGTCGACAGGGGGCAAGCTATGGCTACACCTTC	CASSRQGASYGYTF
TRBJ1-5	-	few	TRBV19	TGTGCCAGTAGTATAGACCGGGACCGCCAACATAGCAATCAGCCCCAGCATTTT	CASSIDRDRQHSNQPQHF
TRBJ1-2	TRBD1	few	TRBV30	TGTGCAGTTCCGGGACAGGGTACCTATGGCTACACCTTC	CAVPGQGTYGYTF
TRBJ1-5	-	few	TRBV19	TGTGCCAGTAGTATTGGGGCCTTTCCCGTTAGCAATCAGCCCCAGCATTTT	CASSIGAFPVSNQPQHF
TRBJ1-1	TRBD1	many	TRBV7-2	TGTGCCAGCAGCTTTAACAGGGGCCTGAACACTGAAGCTTTCTTT	CASSFNRGLNTEAFF
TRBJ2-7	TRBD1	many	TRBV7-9	TGTGCGACCCTAGGGGGACAGGCGGATTATGGGACCAGCTACGAGCAGTACTTC	CATLGGQADYGTSYEQYF
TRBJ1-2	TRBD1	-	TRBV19	TGTGCCAGTCAGCGGGACAGGGATTTCTATGGCTACACCTTC	CASQRDRDFYGYTF
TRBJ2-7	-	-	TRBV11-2	TGTGCCAGCAGCCAAGAAACAGCCTCCTACGAGCAGTACTTC	CASSQETASYEQYF
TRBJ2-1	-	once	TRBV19	TGTGCCAGTAGTATAGTTGCGTCCAATGAGCAGTTCTTC	CASSIVASNEQFF
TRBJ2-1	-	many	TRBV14	TGTGCCAGCAGCCAAGTCAAACAGGGTACCTACAATGAGCAGTTCTTC	CASSQVKQGTYNEQFF
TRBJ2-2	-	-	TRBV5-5	TGTGCCAGCAGCTTTATGGGACCCAATCCCGGGGAGCTGTTTTTT	CASSFMGPNPGELFF
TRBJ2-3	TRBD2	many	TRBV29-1	TGCAGCGTTGAGGGGGCTAGCGGGGGGCCTAGCACAGATACGCAGTATTTT	CSVEGASGGPSTDTQYF
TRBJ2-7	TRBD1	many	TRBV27	TGTGCCAGCAGTTTAGGGGACAGGCAGTACTTC	CASSLGDRQYF
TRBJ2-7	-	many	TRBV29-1	TGCAGCGTTGAGGAACCTAGCGCAACCTACGAGCAGTACTTC	CSVEEPSATYEQYF
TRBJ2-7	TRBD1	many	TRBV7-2	TGTGCCAGCAGCCGCTCGGGGGGACAGGGGCGACGCGAGCAGTACTTC	CASSRSGGQGRREQYF